The 20 T cell receptor beta chains below were found in one sample sequenced in a study of blood T cell repertoires in COVID-19. Using immunoSEQ multiplex PCR, the repertoire was profiled, and TCRdb retains in-frame clones only, with some absent. This table has over 400,000 clones, roughly 88% appearing once. Source material: peripheral blood. Every receptor here comes from a woman aged 30 to 39 with active or convalescent COVID-19.

The CDR3, as DNA: TGCGCCAGCAGTGAGTCGGCAGGGGGAGGATCCGGGGAGCTGTTTTTT. Its translation is CASSESAGGGSGELFF. The chain combines TRBV10-1 with TRBJ2-2; weak D call: TRBD1 (7 bases). The CDR3 consists of 16 residues. The germline V gene encodes CDR1 WNHNN and CDR2 SYGVQD (reference sequence). Trimming removed 0 bases from V and 6 bases from J, with 14 bases in between.

This CDR3 reads CASSLSGQSNEKLFF. The CDR3 DNA is TGTGCCAGCAGCTTGTCCGGACAAAGTAATGAAAAACTGTTTTTT. The chain carries TRBV5-6 and TRBJ1-4, with D perhaps TRBD1 (5 bases). V lost 1 base, J lost 4 bases, and 11 bases lay in between. The CDR3 spans 15 residues. In germline, CDR1 is SGHDT, CDR2 YYEEEE.

V is TRBV7-9 and J is TRBJ2-5; possible D gene TRBD1, 6 bases. CDR3 length equals 14 residues. Per the germline V gene, CDR1 is SEHNR and CDR2 is FQNEAQ (reference sequence). The V end was cut by 7 bases, the J end by 0 bases, with 12 bases between. In nucleotides, the CDR3 is TGTGCCAGCAATGAAAGGGGGTACCAAGAGACCCAGTACTTC. Residues: CASNERGYQETQYF. Full variable domain (missing parts from reference TRBV7-9 and TRBJ2-5): DTGVSQNPRHKITKRGQNVTFRCDPISEHNRLYWYRQTLGQGPEFLTYFQNEAQLEKSRLLSDRFSAERPKGSFSTLEIQRTEQGDSAMYLCASNERGYQETQYFGPGTRLLVL.

The V and J genes are TRBV10-2 and TRBJ1-3; no clear D gene. The CDR3 sequence is 13 residues long. Trimming stripped 0 bases from V and 4 bases from J, with 4 bases between. The germline V gene has CDR1 WSHSY and CDR2 SAAADI. CDR3 bases: TGCGCCAGCAGTGAGTCCTTCGGAAACACCATATATTTT. It translates to CASSESFGNTIYF.

The rearrangement uses TRBV20-1 and TRBJ1-2; D gene uncertain. The CDR3 is 11 amino acids. V was pared by 3 bases and J by 8 bases, with 10 bases between. Germline assignment: CDR1 DFQATT and CDR2 SNEGSKA (reference sequence). CDR3 bases: TGCAGTGCTAGGGCTGGGGAGGGCTACACCTTC. The encoded protein is CSARAGEGYTF.

Only one count was recorded for this clone. The chain employs TRBV19 and TRBJ2-3, with TRBD1 identical over 7 bases. CDR1 and CDR2 from the germline V gene are LNHDA and SQIVND (reference sequence). V dropped 5 bases and J dropped 3; count of bases not matched to a gene: 11. This CDR3 comprises 16 residues. The CDR3 bases are TGTGCCAGTAGTTCCCCCGGGACAGAAATTACAGATACGCAGTATTTT. Protein sequence: CASSSPGTEITDTQYF.

As for this clone: Other DNA sequences in this sample translate to the same CDR3. The V and J genes are TRBV5-4 and TRBJ2-7, with D tentatively TRBD1 (5 bases). Germline V gene sequence: CDR1 SGHNT, CDR2 YYREEE (reference sequence). This CDR3 is 13 amino acids long. Between the trimmed V and J ends, which lost 3 bases and 1 base, there was a span of 8 bases. The CDR3 DNA follows: TGTGCCAGCAGCTCTACAGGATCCTACGAGCAGTACTTC. This gives the protein CASSSTGSYEQYF.

The CDR3 spells CASSSQQTANFYEQYF. The CDR3 bases are TGTGCCAGCAGCTCACAGCAAACAGCAAACTTCTACGAGCAGTACTTC. The chain joins TRBV5-6 to TRBJ2-7, with D hard to call. Germline V gene sequence: CDR1 SGHDT, CDR2 YYEEEE. The CDR3 consists of 16 residues. The V end lost 3 bases, the J end lost 3 bases, and 19 bases lay between the germline ends.

The V and J genes are TRBV12-3 or TRBV12-4 and TRBJ1-6; D is perhaps TRBD1 (5 bases). The CDR3 has 13 amino acids. Between the trimmed V and J ends, which lost 8 bases and 8 bases, there was a span of 13 bases. The CDR3 DNA follows: TGTGCCAGCTTCCGGGACTTCTATTCACCCCTCCACTTT. This codes for CASFRDFYSPLHF.

The chain joins TRBV4-1 to TRBJ2-6; 8 positions match TRBD1. Trimming at V came to 2 bases and at J to 2 bases, leaving 11 bases not matched to a gene. Per germline, CDR1 MGHRA and CDR2 YSYEKL. CDR3 length equals 19 residues. CDR3 loop: CASSQPQGGLATGANVLTF. The CDR3 coding sequence is TGCGCCAGCAGCCAACCACAGGGGGGTCTGGCTACTGGGGCCAACGTCCTGACTTTC.

The chain carries TRBV5-1 and TRBJ2-1, with 9 bases matching TRBD1. CDR1 and CDR2 (germline): SGHRS, YFSETQ. This CDR3 comprises 14 residues. The ends lost 2 bases at V and 6 bases at J; junction bases unmatched: 3. This CDR3 reads CASSLQGALNEQFF. CDR3 in DNA: TGCGCCAGCAGCTTACAGGGGGCCCTCAATGAGCAGTTCTTC.

V usage is TRBV15 and J usage is TRBJ2-7; the match to TRBD1 covers 8 bases. CDR1 LNHNV and CDR2 YYDKDF come from the germline V gene (reference sequence). The junction had 6 bases not matched to a gene; V was cut back by 5 bases and J by 3 bases. CDR3 size: 14 residues. CDR3 nucleotides: TGTGCCACCAGCCCTGGGACAGGAAGCTACGAGCAGTACTTC. Protein product: CATSPGTGSYEQYF.

This clone turned up a few times. The rearrangement joins TRBV19 to TRBJ2-2; 9 bases line up with TRBD1. The CDR3 covers 15 residues. The J segment lost 4 bases and the V segment lost 11 bases, leaving 11 bases of the junction unmatched. The germline V gene has CDR1 LNHDA and CDR2 SQIVND (reference sequence). CDR3 in amino acids: CAAKRDRDGTGELFF. DNA for the CDR3: TGTGCCGCAAAACGGGACAGGGATGGCACCGGGGAGCTGTTTTTT.

The chain couples TRBV19 to TRBJ1-2, with 10 bases aligning to TRBD1. After removal of 0 bases from V and 1 base from J, the junction contained 8 bases not matched to a gene. This CDR3 has 18 residues. CDR1 and CDR2 (germline): LNHDA, SQIVND (reference sequence). The CDR3 sequence is CASSIEPLGQGGNYGYTF. DNA for the CDR3: TGTGCCAGTAGTATAGAACCTCTCGGACAGGGGGGTAACTATGGCTACACCTTC.

The rearrangement joins TRBV25-1 to TRBJ2-2; 7 bases line up with TRBD1. Germline trimming cut 4 bases from V and 3 bases from J; bases unmatched to any gene: 2. CDR3 length: 14 amino acids. CDR1 is MGHDK and CDR2 is SYGVNS in the germline V gene. Written as DNA, the CDR3 is TGTGCCAGCAGTGTTGGACAGGACACCGGGGAGCTGTTTTTT. It translates to CASSVGQDTGELFF.

The chain is built from TRBV7-8 and TRBJ1-1; 9 positions match TRBD1. In germline, CDR1 is SGHVS, CDR2 FQNEAQ. Trimming took 1 base from V and 1 from J; bases not matched to a gene: 7. The CDR3 runs 17 residues. The CDR3 loop reads CASSLVGTGRANTEAFF. The CDR3 DNA is TGTGCCAGCAGCTTAGTGGGGACAGGGAGGGCGAACACTGAAGCTTTCTTT.

The chain combines TRBV5-5 with TRBJ1-2; TRBD1 matches at 7 bases. V dropped 5 bases and J dropped 0; count of bases not matched to a gene: 4. The CDR3 is made up of 14 amino acids. Germline values: CDR1 SGHKS, CDR2 YYEKEE (reference sequence). The CDR3 spells CASRPGTANYGYTF. CDR3 coding DNA: TGTGCCAGCAGGCCCGGGACAGCTAACTATGGCTACACCTTC.

This chain connects TRBV29-1 to TRBJ2-7; D is uncertain. This CDR3 has 14 amino acids. The germline V and J ends were trimmed by 2 bases and 2 bases, with 13 bases remaining between them. Germline CDR1 reads SQVTM; CDR2 reads ANQGSEA. The CDR3 nucleotides read TGCAGCGTTGAACTTATCGGTCAAACCTACGAGCAGTACTTC. This codes for CSVELIGQTYEQYF.

The chain carries TRBV30 and TRBJ1-2; 9 nucleotides agree with TRBD1. Germline V gene lookup returns CDR1 GTSNPN and CDR2 SVGIG (reference sequence). V shed 3 bases, J shed 6 bases, and the junction held 11 bases outside the gene matches. The CDR3 runs to 15 residues. The CDR3 protein is CAWSDPGTGSNGYTF. In DNA form, the CDR3 reads TGTGCCTGGAGCGACCCTGGGACAGGGTCGAATGGCTACACCTTC.

The chain uses TRBV3-1 (or the pseudogene TRBV3-2) and TRBJ2-7, with D unclear. The CDR3 is 13 residues long. V was pared by 3 bases and J by 0 bases, with 6 bases between. Per germline, CDR1 LGHDT and CDR2 YNNKEL (reference sequence). The CDR3 bases are TGTGCCAGCAGCCACAGTTACTCCTACGAGCAGTACTTC. Its translation is CASSHSYSYEQYF.